The text below deals with one TCR beta chain. V trimming: 2 bases; J trimming: 7 bases; junction bases outside the gene matches: 11. The CDR3 length is 16 residues. From germline, CDR1 is MNHEY and CDR2 SVGAGI. This sample is part of a study of blood T cell repertoires in COVID-19. Across the study: There were acute and convalescent COVID-19 samples, and they came from the United States, Italy and Spain.

Authors' data handling: The assay estimated nucleated cells by amplifying reference gene primers. Assay: immunoSEQ multiplex PCR; the TCRdb copy retains only in-frame clones and omits some. V, J and clone size reflect that table, while D and trimming were determined from the DNA. Of around 140,000 clones listed, 88% are singletons. The TCR was taken from a human donor with COVID-19, enrolled during active disease. The donor label of this sample is uncertain. Sequencing was performed on peripheral blood. This rearrangement joins TRBV6-5 to TRBJ1-2; 9 nucleotides match TRBD1. This chain's CDR3 is CASSYLDRGALGGYTF. The CDR3 nucleotides are TGTGCCAGCAGTTACCTTGACAGGGGGGCCTTAGGTGGCTACACCTTC.